This T cell receptor beta chain was sequenced for a study of graft-versus-host responses after intestinal transplantation. Germline V gene data show CDR1 as ENHRY and CDR2 as SYGVKD. This CDR3 contains 12 residues. V was trimmed by 0 bases and J by 5 bases, leaving 5 bases between them. Sequenced by immunoSEQ multiplex PCR; TCRdb stores in-frame clones only, minus some. The data hold 86,000 or so clones, with 75% to 95% observed a single time. This clone was counted once. Its antigen remains unidentified. The receptor comes from a human donor who received an intestinal transplant. The source was unstimulated CD8+ T cells sorted from spleen or lymph node cells, collected before intestinal transplant. The chain couples TRBV10-3 to TRBJ2-7, with no clear D. For the CDR3, the DNA is TGTGCCATCAGTGAGTCGAGGCACGAGCAGTACTTC. Translating it yields CAISESRHEQYF.